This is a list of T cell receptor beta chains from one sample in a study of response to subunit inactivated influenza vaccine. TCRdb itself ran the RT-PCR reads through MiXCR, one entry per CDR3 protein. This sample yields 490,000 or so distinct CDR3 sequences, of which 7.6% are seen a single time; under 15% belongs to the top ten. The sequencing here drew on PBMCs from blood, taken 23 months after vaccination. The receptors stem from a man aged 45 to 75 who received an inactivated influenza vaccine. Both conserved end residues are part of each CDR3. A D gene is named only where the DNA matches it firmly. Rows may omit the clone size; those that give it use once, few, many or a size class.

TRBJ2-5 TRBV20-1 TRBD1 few TGCAGTGCTAGAGGGACAGGGGAGAAATCTCGGGGGACCCAGTACTTC CSARGTGEKSRGTQYF
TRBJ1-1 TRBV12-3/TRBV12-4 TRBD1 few TGTGCCAGCAGCTCGACAGGGAGATTTAGTGGAGTTCGGAACACTGAAGCTTTCTTT CASSSTGRFSGVRNTEAFF
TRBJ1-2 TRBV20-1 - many TGCAGTGCTAGAGGAGGCATCCGATTATCCTATGGCTACACCTTC CSARGGIRLSYGYTF
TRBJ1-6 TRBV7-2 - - TGTGCCAGCTCTGCAGGACAATATAATTCACCCCTCCACTTT CASSAGQYNSPLHF
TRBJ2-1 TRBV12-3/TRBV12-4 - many TGTGCCAGCACCCGTCGGCTGTCGGACTACAATGAGCAGTTCTTC CASTRRLSDYNEQFF
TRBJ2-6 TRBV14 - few TGTGCCAGCAGCGTGAGATACTCTGGGGCCAACGTCCTGACTTTC CASSVRYSGANVLTF
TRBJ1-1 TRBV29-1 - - TGCAGCGTTGAAGGGGGATACACTGAAGCTTTCTTT CSVEGGYTEAFF
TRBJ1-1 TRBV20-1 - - TGCAGTGCTAGAGCGGGGGGGTTTCTGAACACTGAAGCTTTCTTT CSARAGGFLNTEAFF
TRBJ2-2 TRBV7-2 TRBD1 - TGTGCCAGCAGCGGACCAGGGGGCACCGGGGAGCTGTTTTTT CASSGPGGTGELFF
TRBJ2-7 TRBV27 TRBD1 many TGTGCCAGCAGCCTTCAGGGGGCGTTCTCCTACGAGCAGTACTTC CASSLQGAFSYEQYF
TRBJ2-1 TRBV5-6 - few TGTGCCAGCAGCTTGGTTACAGGGTTCTACAATGAGCAGTTCTTC CASSLVTGFYNEQFF
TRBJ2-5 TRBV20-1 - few TGCAGTCCTTCGGCTCTAGGCCAAGAGACCCAGTACTTC CSPSALGQETQYF
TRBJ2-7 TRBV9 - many TGTGCCAGCAGCTCGTGGGATTCCTCCTACGAGCAGTACTTC CASSSWDSSYEQYF
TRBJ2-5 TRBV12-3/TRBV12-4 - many TGTGCCAGCAGTTTAGTAGGGCATCTGGAGACCCAGTACTTC CASSLVGHLETQYF
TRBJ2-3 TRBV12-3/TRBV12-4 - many TGTGCCAGCAGTTTAAAGTGGTGGGGCGGGAGCACAGATACGCAGTATTTT CASSLKWWGGSTDTQYF
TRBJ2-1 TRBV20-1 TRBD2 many TGCAGTGCACGAGGACTAGTTTCCAATGAGCAGTTCTTC CSARGLVSNEQFF
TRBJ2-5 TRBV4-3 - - TGCGCCAGCAGCCAAGGGCAGGCTAGCACTAGCGAGACCCAGTACTTC CASSQGQASTSETQYF
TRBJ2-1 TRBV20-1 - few TGCAGTGCTAGAGGTGACAGTGTTCCCTACAATGAGCAGTTCTTC CSARGDSVPYNEQFF
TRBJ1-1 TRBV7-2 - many TGTGCCAGCAGCAAAGGGGGGCCAAGCGAAGCTTTCTTT CASSKGGPSEAFF
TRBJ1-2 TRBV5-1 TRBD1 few TGCGCCAGCAGCTTGGGGCCCGGACAGGCTAACTATGGCTACACCTTC CASSLGPGQANYGYTF
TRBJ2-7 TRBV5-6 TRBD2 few TGTGCCAGCAGCTTGGACCGGGGGGAACGCTACGAGCAGTACTTC CASSLDRGERYEQYF
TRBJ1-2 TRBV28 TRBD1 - TGTGCCAGCAGTTTCCCGACAGGGGGCCGGAATGGCTACACCTTC CASSFPTGGRNGYTF
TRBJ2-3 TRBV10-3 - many TGTGCCATCAGGTCGACCGGTGGCACAGATACGCAGTATTTT CAIRSTGGTDTQYF
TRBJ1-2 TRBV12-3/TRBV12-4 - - TGTGCCAGCAGCCAAGTGGGGGCCACTAACTATGGCTACACCTTC CASSQVGATNYGYTF
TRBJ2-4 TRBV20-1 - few TGCAGTGCTAGAGATGGCCAGAAAGCCTTAGCCAAAAACATTCAGTACTTC CSARDGQKALAKNIQYF
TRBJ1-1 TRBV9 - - TGTGCCAGCAGCGTAGGGGGGTCAGGCCTTCTCTTT CASSVGGSGLLF
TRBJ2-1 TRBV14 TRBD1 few TGTGCCAGCACCAGGGGAAGGGGGCCTTACAATGAGCAGTTCTTC CASTRGRGPYNEQFF
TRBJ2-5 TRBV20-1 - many TGCAGTGCTACCAAAGGGGGGTTATCGGAGACCCAGTACTTC CSATKGGLSETQYF
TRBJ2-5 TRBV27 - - TGTGCCTCCTCGACGAGGGGTAGGCAGACCCAGTACTTC CASSTRGRQTQYF
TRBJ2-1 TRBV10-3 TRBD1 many TGTGCCTACCAGGGGACAGGGATCAATGAGCAGTTCTTC CAYQGTGINEQFF
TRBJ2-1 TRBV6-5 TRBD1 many TGTGCCAGCAGTTATTGGGGCGGGACAGGTTACAATGAGCAGTTCTTC CASSYWGGTGYNEQFF
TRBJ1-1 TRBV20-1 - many TGCAGTGCTAGACCCGACGTACACACTGAAGCTTTCTTT CSARPDVHTEAFF
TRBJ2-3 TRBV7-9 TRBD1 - TGTGCCAGCAGCCCACTAGGGACAGGGACAGATACGCAGTATTTT CASSPLGTGTDTQYF
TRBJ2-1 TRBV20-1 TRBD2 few TGCAGTGCTAGTGCTAGCGGGGGGCCCTCCTACAATGAGCAGTTCTTC CSASASGGPSYNEQFF
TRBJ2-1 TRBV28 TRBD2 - TGTGCCAGCAGTTTTAGCGGGAGCCGGAACAATGAGCAGTTCTTC CASSFSGSRNNEQFF
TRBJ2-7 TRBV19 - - TGTGCCAGTAGTATGGACCGGGGTTACGAGCAGTACTTC CASSMDRGYEQYF
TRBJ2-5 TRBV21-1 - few TGTGCCAGCAGCAAACGAGACAGGGAGACCCAGTACTTC CASSKRDRETQYF
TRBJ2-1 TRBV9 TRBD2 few TGTGCCAGCAGCGCCACTCACACTAGCGGAGCGACCTACAATGAGCAGTTCTTC CASSATHTSGATYNEQFF
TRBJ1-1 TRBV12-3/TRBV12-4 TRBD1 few TGTGCCAGCAGCCCCCAGGGGGTCCCGAACACTGAAGCTTTCTTT CASSPQGVPNTEAFF
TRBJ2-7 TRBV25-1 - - TGTGCCAGCAGGGGGGCAGGGGTCAACGAGCAGTACTTC CASRGAGVNEQYF
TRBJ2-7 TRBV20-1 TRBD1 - TGCAGTGCTAGAGATGGGGTTTACAACAGGGGACGACCCTACGAGCAGTACTTC CSARDGVYNRGRPYEQYF
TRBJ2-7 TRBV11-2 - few TGTGCCAGCAGGGGCTGGGGATACGAGCAGTACTTC CASRGWGYEQYF